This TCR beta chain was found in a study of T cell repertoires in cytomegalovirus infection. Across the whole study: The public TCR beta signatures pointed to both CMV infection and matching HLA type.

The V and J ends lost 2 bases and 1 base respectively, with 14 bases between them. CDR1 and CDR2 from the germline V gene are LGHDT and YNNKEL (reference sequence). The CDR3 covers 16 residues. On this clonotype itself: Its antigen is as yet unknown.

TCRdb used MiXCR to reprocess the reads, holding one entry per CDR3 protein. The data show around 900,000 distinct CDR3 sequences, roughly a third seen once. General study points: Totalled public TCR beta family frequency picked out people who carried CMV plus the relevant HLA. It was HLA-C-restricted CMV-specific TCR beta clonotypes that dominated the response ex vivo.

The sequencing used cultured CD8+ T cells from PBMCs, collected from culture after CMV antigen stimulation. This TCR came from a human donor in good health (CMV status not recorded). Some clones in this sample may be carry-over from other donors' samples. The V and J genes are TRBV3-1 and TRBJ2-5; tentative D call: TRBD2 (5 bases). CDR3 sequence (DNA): TGTGCCAGCAGCCAACCCCCCGAAGCGGCCCAAGAGACCCAGTACTTC. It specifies CASSQPPEAAQETQYF.